Listed here are 28 T cell receptor beta chains from one sample, sequenced in a study of blood T cell repertoires in COVID-19. The data were produced by immunoSEQ multiplex PCR, yet TCRdb's version contains in-frame clones alone and is incomplete. Of 150,000 to 200,000 clones in the sample, around 86% are singletons; the top ten hold around 8.6%. Sequenced input: peripheral blood. The receptors originated from a man aged 45-65 years with active or convalescent COVID-19.

This chain links TRBV28 with TRBJ2-1, with TRBD2 matching over 9 bases. The CDR3 is 16 amino acids. After removal of 4 bases from V and 2 bases from J, the junction contained 6 bases not matched to a gene. From germline, CDR1 is MDHEN and CDR2 SYDVKM. Here the CDR3 DNA reads TGTGCCAGCAGTTCACATAGCGGGGGAACCTACAATGAGCAGTTCTTC. Its protein product is CASSSHSGGTYNEQFF. Complete variable domain (other parts from reference TRBV28 and TRBJ2-1): DVKVTQSSRYLVKRTGEKVFLECVQDMDHENMFWYRQDPGLGLRLIYFSYDVKMKEKGDIPEGYSVSREKKERFSLILESASTNQTSMYLCASSSHSGGTYNEQFFGPGTRLTVL.

The V gene is TRBV21-1, the J gene TRBJ1-3. TRBV21-1 is deemed a pseudogene. This CDR3 spans 17 amino acids. CDR3 in amino acids: CASSKLGERNSGNTIYF. The DNA of the CDR3 is TGTGCCAGCAGCAAGTTAGGAGAGCGCAACTCTGGAAACACCATATATTTT.

This chain uses TRBV21-1 with TRBJ1-2. TRBV21-1 is a documented pseudogene. The CDR3 spans 15 residues. The CDR3, as DNA: TGTGCCAGCAGCAAAGCCCCTGAGCGAGGTTATGGCTACACCTTC. Its protein product is CASSKAPERGYGYTF.

This chain links TRBV12-3 or TRBV12-4 with TRBJ2-1; D gene uncertain. The CDR3 has 12 residues. V was trimmed by 6 bases and J by 10 bases, leaving 13 bases between them. CDR3 in amino acids: CASRVHREEQFF. CDR3 in DNA: TGTGCCAGCAGGGTCCACCGAGAAGAGCAGTTCTTC.

The chain's CDR3 is CASGRDSYEQYF. The CDR3 bases are TGTGCCAGCGGCAGGGACTCCTACGAGCAGTACTTC. The V gene is TRBV6-6, the J gene TRBJ2-7; tentative D call: TRBD1 (5 bases). The CDR3 has 12 residues. V was clipped by 8 bases and J by 0 bases, with 8 bases between them. CDR1 MNHNY and CDR2 SVGAGI come from the germline V gene (reference sequence).

The chain links TRBV11-2 to TRBJ2-3; 8 nucleotides align to TRBD1. V lost 5 bases and J lost 1; bases outside the gene matches: 8. Germline V gene data show CDR1 as SGHAT and CDR2 as FQNNGV. This CDR3 has 16 residues. The CDR3 sequence: CASSPGQGPRTDTQYF. The CDR3 nucleotides read TGTGCCAGCAGCCCTGGACAGGGTCCTCGCACAGATACGCAGTATTTT. The complete variable domain, with remaining parts taken from reference TRBV11-2 and TRBJ2-3, reads EAGVAQSPRYKIIEKRQSVAFWCNPISGHATLYWYQQILGQGPKLLIQFQNNGVVDDSQLPKDRFSAERLKGVDSTLKIQPAKLEDSAVYLCASSPGQGPRTDTQYFGPGTRLTVL.

The chain links TRBV7-2 to TRBJ1-3; 7 bases agree with TRBD1. The CDR3 loop spans 15 amino acids. CDR1 and CDR2 from the germline V gene are SGHTA and FQGNSA. V lost 5 bases, J lost 4 bases, and 8 bases stayed unmatched. CDR3 loop: CASSPVTGFGNTIYF. In DNA, the CDR3 is TGTGCCAGCAGCCCTGTGACAGGGTTCGGAAACACCATATATTTT.

The table lists this clone with a few counts. The chain is built from TRBV9 and TRBJ2-2, with D possibly matching TRBD1 (6 bases). Trimming took 3 bases from V and 2 from J, leaving 14 bases between them. The germline CDR1 and CDR2 sequences are SGDLS and YYNGEE. CDR3 length: 16 amino acids. The CDR3 region is CASSEPFGGNTGELFF. The CDR3 region has the DNA TGTGCCAGCAGCGAGCCCTTTGGGGGCAACACCGGGGAGCTGTTTTTT.

The rearrangement links TRBV29-1 to TRBJ2-5, with 9 bases aligning to TRBD1. V was clipped by 6 bases and J by 3 bases; unmatched bases: 14. The CDR3 totals 16 residues. Germline V lookup: CDR1 SQVTM, CDR2 ANQGSEA. The DNA of the CDR3 is TGCAGCGTCGGGGTGTCAACAGGGGGCTCGAAAGAGACCCAGTACTTC. Its translation: CSVGVSTGGSKETQYF.

The chain is built from TRBV5-1 and TRBJ2-1, with D perhaps matching TRBD2 (6 bases). Germline lookup yields CDR1 SGHRS and CDR2 YFSETQ. The CDR3 has 14 residues. Deletions cut 3 bases from V and 6 bases from J, with 13 bases between. In nucleotides, the CDR3 is TGCGCCAGCAGCTGGGAGGACGGGTCCAATGAGCAGTTCTTC. As protein: CASSWEDGSNEQFF.

J is TRBJ2-3 and V is TRBV24-1; TRBD1 matches at 7 bases. CDR1 KGHDR and CDR2 SFDVKD come from the germline V gene. The ends lost 3 bases at V and 5 bases at J; junction bases unmatched: 4. The CDR3 is 14 amino acids. This CDR3 reads CATSDLGQQDTQYF. The CDR3 DNA sequence: TGTGCCACCAGTGATCTGGGACAGCAAGATACGCAGTATTTT.

The table lists this clone with a count of one. The chain carries TRBV7-9 and TRBJ2-1; the D is unclear. There are 12 residues in the CDR3. Germline loops: CDR1 SEHNR, CDR2 FQNEAQ (reference sequence). Deletions cut 0 bases from V and 6 bases from J, with 3 bases between. The CDR3 here is CASSLALNEQFF. Written as DNA, the CDR3 is TGTGCCAGCAGCTTAGCCCTCAATGAGCAGTTCTTC.

This chain links TRBV7-7 with TRBJ2-1; 9 bases fit TRBD2. The ends lost 5 bases at V and 12 bases at J; junction bases unmatched: 14. Germline lookup yields CDR1 SSHAT and CDR2 FNYEAQ (reference sequence). The CDR3 runs to 15 residues. The CDR3 nucleotides read TGTGCCAGCAGCCCCGCGATTAGCGGGAGTGGTGTGCAGTTCTTC. Its translation: CASSPAISGSGVQFF.

The genes are TRBV7-2 and TRBJ1-1, with D unresolved. The CDR3 consists of 14 residues. Trimming pared 2 bases from V and 0 bases from J, leaving 7 bases between. Germline V lookup: CDR1 SGHTA, CDR2 FQGNSA. In DNA, the CDR3 is TGTGCCAGCAGCTTACTGGAGATGAACACTGAAGCTTTCTTT. The encoded protein is CASSLLEMNTEAFF. The full variable domain, with the rest looked up from reference TRBV7-2 and TRBJ1-1, is GAGVSQSPSNKVTEKGKDVELRCDPISGHTALYWYRQSLGQGLEFLIYFQGNSAPDKSGLPSDRFSAERTGGSVSTLTIQRTQQEDSAVYLCASSLLEMNTEAFFGQGTRLTVV.

The genes are TRBV11-2 and TRBJ2-7; TRBD2 is a possible D gene (6 bases). V was clipped by 5 bases and J by 6 bases, with 17 bases between them. The germline V gene encodes CDR1 SGHAT and CDR2 FQNNGV. The CDR3 extends over 14 amino acids. The CDR3 loop reads CASSVRLEGVEQYF. The CDR3 DNA sequence: TGTGCCAGCAGCGTCAGACTAGAAGGGGTCGAGCAGTACTTC.

The chain has TRBV12-3 or TRBV12-4 and TRBJ1-1; D is undetermined. The V end lost 6 bases, the J end lost 4 bases, and 9 bases lay between the germline ends. CDR3 size: 12 residues. For the CDR3, the DNA is TGTGCCAGCAGCTTATTCGGCACTGAAGCTTTCTTT. As protein: CASSLFGTEAFF.

The J gene is TRBJ2-7, the V gene TRBV19; 7 bases agree with TRBD1. The CDR3 is 16 amino acids. Germline CDR1 is LNHDA and CDR2 is SQIVND (reference sequence). With V trimmed by 6 bases and J by 0 bases, 11 bases remained unmatched. The CDR3 loop reads CASSPTGTESSYEQYF. The CDR3 DNA is TGTGCCAGTAGCCCAACCGGGACAGAGAGCTCCTACGAGCAGTACTTC.

The genes are TRBV14 and TRBJ2-5, with 7 bases aligning to TRBD2. The CDR3 runs 13 residues. V trimming: 5 bases; J trimming: 5 bases; junction bases outside the gene matches: 5. Germline assignment: CDR1 SGHDN and CDR2 FVKESK. The CDR3 DNA is TGTGCCAGCAGCTTCTACGGGAGGGAGACCCAGTACTTC. Its protein product is CASSFYGRETQYF.

A single count supports this clone. This chain connects TRBV6-5 to TRBJ2-3; 8 positions agree with TRBD2. Unmatched junction bases numbered 7, after V lost 8 bases and J lost 3 bases. Germline CDR1 reads MNHEY; CDR2 reads SVGAGI. CDR3 length equals 14 residues. The CDR3 bases are TGTGCCAGCGGGGGACTAGTCGGGACAGATACGCAGTATTTT. As protein: CASGGLVGTDTQYF.

CDR3 in DNA: TGTGCTAGTGGTTTGACACTAAGAGCCTACGAGCAGTACTTC. Its protein product is CASGLTLRAYEQYF. This chain joins TRBV12-5 and TRBJ2-7, with D hard to call. Between the trimmed V and J ends, which lost 2 bases and 2 bases, there was a span of 10 bases. The CDR3 spans 14 residues. Germline V CDR1 and CDR2: LGHNT, FRNRAP.

The V gene is TRBV3-1 (or the pseudogene TRBV3-2), the J gene TRBJ1-2; 11 nucleotides agree with TRBD1. Unmatched junction bases numbered 5, after V lost 2 bases and J lost 3 bases. The CDR3 runs 16 residues. In germline, CDR1 is LGHDT, CDR2 YNNKEL (reference sequence). The CDR3 spells CASSQPGQGADYGYTF. The CDR3, as DNA: TGTGCCAGCAGCCAACCCGGACAGGGGGCGGACTATGGCTACACCTTC.

The genes are TRBV20-1 and TRBJ2-7, with a tentative D call TRBD1 (6 bases). Germline CDR1 DFQATT, CDR2 SNEGSKA (reference sequence). CDR3 size: 13 residues. V was cut by 3 bases and J by 3 bases, with 12 bases left in between. CDR3 sequence: CSASSGAFYEQYF. As DNA, the CDR3 is TGCAGTGCTAGTTCAGGGGCCTTCTACGAGCAGTACTTC.

The chain has TRBV7-2 and TRBJ1-5; D not resolved. The CDR3 has 15 amino acids. CDR1 and CDR2 from the germline V gene are SGHTA and FQGNSA. V was clipped by 5 bases and J by 3 bases, with 14 bases between them. The CDR3 loop is CASSGTVVSNQPQHF. As DNA, the CDR3 is TGTGCCAGCAGCGGAACAGTGGTCTCCAATCAGCCCCAGCATTTT. The full variable domain, completed using reference TRBV7-2 and TRBJ1-5, is GAGVSQSPSNKVTEKGKDVELRCDPISGHTALYWYRQSLGQGLEFLIYFQGNSAPDKSGLPSDRFSAERTGGSVSTLTIQRTQQEDSAVYLCASSGTVVSNQPQHFGDGTRLSIL.

This chain links TRBV11-2 with TRBJ2-5, with D maybe TRBD2 (7 bases). Germline values: CDR1 SGHAT, CDR2 FQNNGV. Trimming shortened V by 5 bases and J by 5 bases, and 15 bases separated the two germline ends. The CDR3 loop spans 14 amino acids. CDR3 amino acids: CASSQGRGLETQYF. The CDR3 DNA follows: TGTGCCAGCAGCCAGGGGCGGGGGCTGGAGACCCAGTACTTC.

J is TRBJ2-4 and V is TRBV7-9, with 13 nucleotides matching TRBD2. The CDR3 covers 18 residues. V was pared by 2 bases and J by 1 base, with 5 bases of the junction left unmatched. Germline CDR1 is SEHNR and CDR2 is FQNEAQ (reference sequence). DNA for the CDR3: TGTGCCAGCAGCTTAAAACTAGCGGGGGGGCACGCCAAAAACATTCAGTACTTC. The encoded protein is CASSLKLAGGHAKNIQYF.

The rearrangement uses TRBV7-9 and TRBJ1-5, with unresolved D. Germline CDR1 and CDR2: SEHNR and FQNEAQ (reference sequence). Trimming removed 3 bases from V and 0 bases from J, with 6 bases in between. This CDR3 region has 14 residues. CDR3: CASSLGDSNQPQHF. In nucleotides, the CDR3 is TGTGCCAGCAGCTTGGGAGATAGCAATCAGCCCCAGCATTTT.

The chain joins TRBV6-6 to TRBJ2-2; tentative D call: TRBD1 (5 bases). CDR1 is MNHNY and CDR2 is SVGAGI in the germline V gene (reference sequence). This CDR3 region has 15 residues. V lost 2 bases and J 2 bases, leaving 9 bases between the germline ends. As DNA, the CDR3 is TGTGCCAGCAGTTACGGGCAGGGAAACACCGGGGAGCTGTTTTTT. Its protein product is CASSYGQGNTGELFF.

The chain has TRBV29-1 and TRBJ2-5, with D unresolved. The CDR3 loop spans 12 amino acids. Trimming left V 3 bases short and J 0 bases short, with 5 bases between. The germline CDR1 and CDR2 sequences are SQVTM and ANQGSEA. As DNA, the CDR3 is TGCAGCGTTGAGCACTACCAAGAGACCCAGTACTTC. Its protein is CSVEHYQETQYF. The whole variable domain, remainder taken from reference TRBV29-1 and TRBJ2-5, is SAVISQKPSRDICQRGTSLTIQCQVDSQVTMMFWYRQQPGQSLTLIATANQGSEATYESGFVIDKFPISRPNLTFSTLTVSNMSPEDSSIYLCSVEHYQETQYFGPGTRLLVL.